This T cell receptor beta chain was profiled in a study of beta chain features in type 1 diabetes. Expressed TCRB transcripts were sequenced because the isolated RNA had all been reverse transcribed beforehand. Produced via immunoSEQ multiplex PCR; TCRdb's table is partial and in-frame only. The sample carries around 690,000 clones, approximately 13% recorded once. Germline V gives CDR1 SEHNR, CDR2 FQNEAQ (reference sequence). The CDR3 has 16 residues. V was cut by 5 bases and J by 0 bases, with 16 bases left in between. This clone was counted only a few times. Its antigen remains unidentified. Study results and limitations: Among all four CD4+ subsets, Type 1 diabetes patients had TCRB CDR3s that were moderately but significantly shorter.

The clonotype comes from a man between 25 and 39 years old with type 1 diabetes. The rearrangement links TRBV7-9 to TRBJ1-2, with D uncertain. Sequenced: naive CD4+ T cells from blood. The CDR3 is CASSRTGDGSNYGYTF. CDR3 nucleotide sequence: TGTGCCAGCAGCCGTACCGGTGACGGCTCTAACTATGGCTACACCTTC.